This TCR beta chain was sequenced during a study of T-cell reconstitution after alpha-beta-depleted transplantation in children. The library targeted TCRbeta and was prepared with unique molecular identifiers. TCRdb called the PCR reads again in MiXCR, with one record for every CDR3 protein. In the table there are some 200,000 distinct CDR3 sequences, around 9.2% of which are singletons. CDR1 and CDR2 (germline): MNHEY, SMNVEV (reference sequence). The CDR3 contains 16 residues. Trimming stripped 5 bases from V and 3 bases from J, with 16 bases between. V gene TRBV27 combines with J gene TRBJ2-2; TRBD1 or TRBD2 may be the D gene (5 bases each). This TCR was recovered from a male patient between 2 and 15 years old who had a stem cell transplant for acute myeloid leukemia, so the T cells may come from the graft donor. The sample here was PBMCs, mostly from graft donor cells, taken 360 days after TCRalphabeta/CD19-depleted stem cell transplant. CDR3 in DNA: TGTGCCAGCAGTCTCTTGGCAGGGCGGGACACCGGGGAGCTGTTTTTT. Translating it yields CASSLLAGRDTGELFF.